This TCR beta chain was sequenced for a study of long-term antiretroviral therapy in people with HIV. The CDR3 has 13 amino acids. Germline V gives CDR1 MNHEY, CDR2 SVGAGI. V was trimmed by 7 bases and J by 0 bases, leaving 7 bases between them. Overall study findings and caveats: No data were available on ART adherence, viral resistance or therapy changes. Dominance of pre-ART expanded clones persisted, fluctuating and often declining after ART. In HIV, the repertoires covered a tighter span of CDR3 lengths than in controls.

Assay version v3.0 of immunoSEQ was used, and it was run at survey level. Generated by immunoSEQ multiplex PCR, the TCRdb table keeps only in-frame clones and is missing some. The sample holds 25,000 to 35,000 clones, roughly 79% seen once. Concerning this clone: Its antigen is currently unknown.

The receptor was isolated from a woman between 45 and 65 years old with HIV. The sample here was unsorted PBMCs, taken 3.1 years after starting antiretroviral therapy. The chain has TRBV6-5 and TRBJ1-3, with D unresolved. CDR3 coding DNA: TGTGCCAGCACTCCCAGCTCTGGAAACACCATATATTTT. It is translated as CASTPSSGNTIYF.